The next 5 T cell receptor beta chains were all read from a single sample in a study of blood T cells in healthy people across ages. Combining a sample-barcoded 5' primer with a J-beta primer mix, a second PCR ran for 7 to 11 cycles. TCRdb recomputed calls from the 5' RACE reads with MiXCR, one row per CDR3 protein. Altogether around 850,000 distinct CDR3 sequences are present, under 40% being singletons, with the ten largest covering under 15%. Sample: blood. The receptors originated from a man between 18 and 29 years old in good health.

This clonotype has only a few counts. J is TRBJ1-5 and V is TRBV10-3; perhaps TRBD1 as D (6 bases). Germline V gene sequence: CDR1 ENHRY, CDR2 SYGVKD. Trimming left V 4 bases short and J 0 bases short, with 7 bases between. This CDR3 region has 14 residues. CDR3 in DNA: TGTGCCATCAGTGGACAGGTTAGCAATCAGCCCCAGCATTTT. Amino acid sequence: CAISGQVSNQPQHF.

This clonotype was recorded many times. The chain uses TRBV12-3 or TRBV12-4 and TRBJ1-4, with a weak D call TRBD1 (6 bases). The V gene lost 6 bases and the J gene lost 2 bases, with 13 bases spanning the gap. The length of the CDR3 is 15 residues. The CDR3 sequence: CASSLQGWTNEKLFF. The DNA for the CDR3 is TGTGCCAGCAGCCTTCAGGGGTGGACTAATGAAAAACTGTTTTTT.

This clonotype was seen ten or more times. The CDR3 reads CASSYGPRGNEQYF. The DNA of the CDR3 is TGTGCCAGCAGTTACGGGCCGCGCGGGAACGAGCAGTACTTC. The chain carries TRBV12-3 or TRBV12-4 and TRBJ2-7, with D tentatively TRBD2 (6 bases). With 4 bases removed from V and 5 bases from J, the gap between germline ends came to 15 bases. The CDR3 contains 14 residues.

This chain links TRBV6-2 or TRBV6-3 with TRBJ2-7, with no clear D. Germline V CDR1 and CDR2: MNHEY, SVGEGT. V was cut by 2 bases and J by 3 bases, with 20 bases left in between. This CDR3 region has 17 residues. CDR3 sequence: CASSYPIGRSKNYEQYF. The DNA of the CDR3 is TGTGCCAGCAGTTACCCGATAGGTAGGTCGAAGAACTACGAGCAGTACTTC.

The chain uses TRBV25-1 and TRBJ1-1; D perhaps matches TRBD1 (6 bases). V was shortened by 10 bases and J by 5 bases, with 20 bases between the two germline ends. The CDR3 has 14 amino acids. Germline CDR1 and CDR2: MGHDK and SYGVNS. CDR3 sequence (DNA): TGTGCCACCTCGCCGCCGGGGGGGGCAACTGAAGCTTTCTTT. Its translation is CATSPPGGATEAFF.